This T cell receptor beta chain was captured by sequencing in a study of blood T cell repertoires in COVID-19. Study-level background: T cells, B-cell-depleted T cells, or PBMCs supplied cDNA or gDNA.

Sequencing used immunoSEQ multiplex PCR; TCRdb keeps in-frame clones, though not all of them. This sample has about 180,000 clones; over 75% occur once, and the top ten carry about 20%. This CDR3 is built from 13 residues. Trimming removed 5 bases at V and 0 bases at J, with 5 bases between. Germline values: CDR1 MNHEY, CDR2 SVGEGT. One Seattle source followed patients from active infection through their disease course. The source material was peripheral blood. The clonotype comes from a person aged 70 to 80 with COVID-19, enrolled during active disease. This chain joins TRBV6-2 or TRBV6-3 and TRBJ1-5; D is uncertain. As DNA, the CDR3 is TGTGCCAGCAGTACAAATAGCAATCAGCCCCAGCATTTT. As protein: CASSTNSNQPQHF.